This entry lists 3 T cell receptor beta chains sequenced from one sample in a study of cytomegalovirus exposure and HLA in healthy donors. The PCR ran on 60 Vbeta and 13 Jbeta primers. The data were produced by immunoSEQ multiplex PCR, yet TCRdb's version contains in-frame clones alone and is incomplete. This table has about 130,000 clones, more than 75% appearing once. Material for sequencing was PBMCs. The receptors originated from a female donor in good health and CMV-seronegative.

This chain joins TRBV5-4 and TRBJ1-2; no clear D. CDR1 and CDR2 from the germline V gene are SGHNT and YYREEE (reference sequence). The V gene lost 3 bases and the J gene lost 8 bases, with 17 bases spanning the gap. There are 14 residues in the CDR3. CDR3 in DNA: TGTGCCAGCAGCTCGGTCCCCCTAGAGTCGGGCTACACCTTC. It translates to CASSSVPLESGYTF.

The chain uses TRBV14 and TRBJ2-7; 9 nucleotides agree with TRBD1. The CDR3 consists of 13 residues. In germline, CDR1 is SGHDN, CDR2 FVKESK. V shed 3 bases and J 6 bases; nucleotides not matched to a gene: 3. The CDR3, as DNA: TGTGCCAGCAGCCAGTCGACAGGGGGCGAGCAGTACTTC. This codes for CASSQSTGGEQYF. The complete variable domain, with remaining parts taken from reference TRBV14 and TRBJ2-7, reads EAGVTQFPSHSVIEKGQTVTLRCDPISGHDNLYWYRRVMGKEIKFLLHFVKESKQDESGMPNNRFLAERTGGTYSTLKVQPAELEDSGVYFCASSQSTGGEQYFGPGTRLTVT.

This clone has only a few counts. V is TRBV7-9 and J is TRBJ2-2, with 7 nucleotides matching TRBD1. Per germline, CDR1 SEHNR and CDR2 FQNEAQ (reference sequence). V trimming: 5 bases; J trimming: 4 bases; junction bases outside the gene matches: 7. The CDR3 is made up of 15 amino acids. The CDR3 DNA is TGTGCCAGCAGCGACAGGGCGGTAGGCACCGGGGAGCTGTTTTTT. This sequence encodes CASSDRAVGTGELFF.